This is a list of T cell receptor beta chains from one sample in a study of T cells after yellow fever vaccination. MiXCR, run by TCRdb on the 5' RACE reads, gives a single entry per CDR3 protein. Of about 340,000 distinct CDR3 sequences listed, 9.5% to 15% are singletons. The sequencing used CD4+ T cells sorted from PBMCs, collected 15 days after the yellow fever booster vaccination. Receptors originate from a man aged 18 to 30 who received the YFV17D yellow fever vaccine. Each CDR3 is given with its conserved first and last residue. The D gene is left open where the match is weak. Expanded clones get a size class; other rows say once, few or many, or leave the size out.

J: TRBJ1-5; D: TRBD1; length: 18; V: TRBV6-5; size: -; CDR3: CASRRWGQGRVENQPQHF; DNA: TGTGCCAGCAGGCGCTGGGGACAGGGGAGGGTTGAGAATCAGCCCCAGCATTTT
J: TRBJ1-5; D: -; length: 16; V: TRBV12-3/TRBV12-4; size: -; CDR3: CASSLYGFAGNQPQHF; DNA: TGTGCCAGCAGTTTATATGGGTTCGCGGGCAATCAGCCCCAGCATTTT
J: TRBJ1-1; D: -; length: 12; V: TRBV5-6; size: few; CDR3: CASSSRWTEAFF; DNA: TGTGCCAGCAGCTCCCGGTGGACTGAAGCTTTCTTT
J: TRBJ2-1; D: -; length: 13; V: TRBV6-2/TRBV6-3; size: -; CDR3: CASRRDSYNEQFF; DNA: TGTGCCAGCAGACGGGACTCATACAATGAGCAGTTCTTC
J: TRBJ2-7; D: -; length: 11; V: TRBV20-1; size: few; CDR3: CSASQGYEQYF; DNA: TGCAGTGCGTCACAGGGCTACGAGCAGTACTTC
J: TRBJ1-4; D: -; length: 13; V: TRBV10-1; size: -; CDR3: CASTQGPGEKLFF; DNA: TGCGCCAGCACCCAGGGACCGGGAGAAAAACTGTTTTTT
J: TRBJ1-1; D: TRBD1; length: 14; V: TRBV6-5; size: -; CDR3: CASRRDRGIPEAFF; DNA: TGTGCCAGCAGGCGGGACAGGGGGATCCCTGAAGCTTTCTTT
J: TRBJ2-5; D: -; length: 12; V: TRBV29-1; size: -; CDR3: CSVEKGVETQYF; DNA: TGCAGCGTTGAAAAAGGGGTAGAGACCCAGTACTTC
J: TRBJ2-7; D: -; length: 15; V: TRBV5-1; size: few; CDR3: CASSSGGADPYEQYF; DNA: TGCGCCAGCAGCTCAGGTGGGGCGGATCCCTACGAGCAGTACTTC
J: TRBJ1-3; D: -; length: 13; V: TRBV3-1; size: few; CDR3: CASSQDAGNTIYF; DNA: TGTGCCAGCAGCCAGGACGCTGGAAACACCATATATTTT
J: TRBJ2-3; D: TRBD2; length: 16; V: TRBV7-2; size: many; CDR3: CASSGTSGGARDTQYF; DNA: TGTGCCAGCAGCGGCACTAGCGGGGGGGCGAGAGATACGCAGTATTTT
J: TRBJ1-1; D: -; length: 13; V: TRBV6-5; size: -; CDR3: CASSYVRGLQSVF; DNA: TGTGCCAGCAGTTACGTACGGGGACTGCAATCGGTCTTT
J: TRBJ1-1; D: TRBD1; length: 12; V: TRBV24-1; size: -; CDR3: CATRQGNTEAFF; DNA: TGTGCCACCCGACAGGGGAACACTGAAGCTTTCTTT
J: TRBJ1-6; D: -; length: 12; V: TRBV12-3/TRBV12-4; size: -; CDR3: CASSFRVSPLNF; DNA: TGTGCCAGCAGTTTCAGGGTCTCACCCCTCAACTTT
J: TRBJ2-3; D: -; length: 16; V: TRBV4-3; size: few; CDR3: CASSQDRKLAGDTQYF; DNA: TGCGCCAGCAGCCAAGATAGGAAACTAGCAGGGGATACGCAGTATTTT
J: TRBJ2-2; D: -; length: 14; V: TRBV7-2; size: once; CDR3: CASSLVPADGELFF; DNA: TGTGCCAGCAGCTTAGTTCCCGCGGACGGGGAGCTGTTTTTT
J: TRBJ2-7; D: -; length: 16; V: TRBV4-1; size: many; CDR3: CASSQERGGFPYEQYF; DNA: TGCGCCAGCAGCCAAGAAAGAGGGGGGTTCCCCTACGAGCAGTACTTC
J: TRBJ2-5; D: TRBD2; length: 17; V: TRBV7-2; size: once; CDR3: CASSLEFGLAGEETQYF; DNA: TGTGCCAGCAGCTTAGAATTCGGGCTAGCGGGGGAAGAGACCCAGTACTTC
J: TRBJ2-3; D: -; length: 14; V: TRBV7-6; size: many; CDR3: CASMSYQKADTQYF; DNA: TGTGCCAGCATGTCTTACCAGAAAGCAGATACGCAGTATTTT
J: TRBJ1-1; D: TRBD1; length: 15; V: TRBV7-9; size: -; CDR3: CASSTQQGANTEAFF; DNA: TGTGCCAGCAGCACTCAACAGGGGGCGAACACTGAAGCTTTCTTT
J: TRBJ1-2; D: TRBD1; length: 15; V: TRBV20-1; size: -; CDR3: CSAKGGTGRISGYTF; DNA: TGCAGTGCTAAAGGGGGGACAGGGCGGATAAGTGGCTACACCTTC
J: TRBJ1-2; D: TRBD1; length: 13; V: TRBV25-1; size: few; CDR3: CASSEWDRVSYTF; DNA: TGTGCCAGCAGTGAATGGGACAGGGTTAGCTACACCTTC
J: TRBJ2-3; D: -; length: 13; V: TRBV5-6; size: few; CDR3: CAGGTYRTDTQYF; DNA: TGTGCGGGCGGGACGTACCGCACAGATACGCAGTATTTT
J: TRBJ2-5; D: -; length: 16; V: TRBV7-2; size: few; CDR3: CASSPRSGWYQETQYF; DNA: TGTGCCAGCAGCCCCCGTAGCGGTTGGTACCAAGAGACCCAGTACTTC
J: TRBJ1-2; D: TRBD1; length: 13; V: TRBV6-1; size: -; CDR3: CASRSDRGRGYTF; DNA: TGTGCCAGCAGAAGCGACAGGGGACGGGGCTACACCTTC
J: TRBJ2-1; D: -; length: 14; V: TRBV7-8; size: many; CDR3: CASSLDGLYNEQFF; DNA: TGTGCCAGCAGCTTAGACGGACTGTACAATGAGCAGTTCTTC
J: TRBJ1-6; D: -; length: 13; V: TRBV5-5; size: -; CDR3: CASSGETNSPLHF; DNA: TGTGCCAGCAGCGGGGAAACAAATTCACCCCTCCACTTT
J: TRBJ2-3; D: TRBD1; length: 16; V: TRBV5-1; size: -; CDR3: CASSPNPQGATDTQYF; DNA: TGCGCCAGCAGTCCGAATCCACAGGGGGCAACAGATACGCAGTATTTT
J: TRBJ2-5; D: TRBD2; length: 16; V: TRBV7-7; size: few; CDR3: CASSPTSGGAYETQYF; DNA: TGTGCTAGCAGCCCGACTAGCGGGGGCGCCTATGAGACCCAGTACTTC
J: TRBJ2-1; D: -; length: 12; V: TRBV4-1; size: -; CDR3: CASSQVVDEQFF; DNA: TGCGCCAGCAGCCAAGTAGTTGATGAGCAGTTCTTC
J: TRBJ2-2; D: -; length: 15; V: TRBV4-1; size: -; CDR3: CASSQEPAVTGELFF; DNA: TGCGCCAGCAGCCAAGAGCCCGCCGTCACCGGGGAGCTGTTTTTT
J: TRBJ2-7; D: -; length: 15; V: TRBV4-3; size: -; CDR3: CASSQASTSYYEQYF; DNA: TGCGCCAGCAGCCAGGCCAGCACCTCCTACTACGAGCAGTACTTC
J: TRBJ2-3; D: TRBD1; length: 16; V: TRBV27; size: -; CDR3: CASSFPDRYSTDTQYF; DNA: TGTGCCAGCAGTTTTCCGGACAGGTATAGCACAGATACGCAGTATTTT
J: TRBJ2-5; D: -; length: 15; V: TRBV4-2; size: -; CDR3: CASSPYLGAQETQYF; DNA: TGTGCCAGCAGCCCCTACCTAGGGGCCCAAGAGACCCAGTACTTC
J: TRBJ2-7; D: TRBD1; length: 16; V: TRBV18; size: few; CDR3: CASSPYRGQSSYEQYF; DNA: TGTGCCAGCTCACCCTACAGGGGGCAAAGCTCCTACGAGCAGTACTTC
J: TRBJ1-3; D: TRBD1; length: 16; V: TRBV10-3; size: many; CDR3: CAIGGRQGPSGNTIYF; DNA: TGTGCCATCGGGGGCCGACAGGGCCCATCTGGAAACACCATATATTTT
J: TRBJ2-3; D: -; length: 15; V: TRBV7-2; size: many; CDR3: CASSGAGHTMDTQYF; DNA: TGTGCCAGCAGTGGAGCCGGGCACACGATGGATACGCAGTATTTT
J: TRBJ1-6; D: -; length: 16; V: TRBV5-1; size: -; CDR3: CASSLGPSRSNSPLHF; DNA: TGCGCCAGCAGCTTAGGACCCTCGAGGAGTAATTCACCCCTCCACTTT
J: TRBJ1-1; D: -; length: 13; V: TRBV20-1; size: -; CDR3: CSARDFRTVEAFF; DNA: TGCAGTGCTAGAGATTTTAGGACTGTTGAAGCTTTCTTT
J: TRBJ2-4; D: TRBD1; length: 14; V: TRBV5-5; size: few; CDR3: CASSLWDRPNIQYF; DNA: TGTGCCAGCAGCTTGTGGGACAGGCCCAACATTCAGTACTTC
J: TRBJ2-1; D: -; length: 16; V: TRBV6-1; size: many; CDR3: CASSHGGGFTYNEQFF; DNA: TGTGCCAGCTCCCACGGAGGGGGCTTTACCTACAATGAGCAGTTCTTC
J: TRBJ2-1; D: -; length: 17; V: TRBV27; size: few; CDR3: CASKERAPSFLYNEQFF; DNA: TGTGCCAGCAAGGAGCGGGCGCCCTCCTTCCTCTACAATGAGCAGTTCTTC
J: TRBJ1-2; D: -; length: 14; V: TRBV12-3/TRBV12-4; size: -; CDR3: CASNPLSGAYGYTF; DNA: TGTGCCAGCAACCCTTTATCTGGGGCTTATGGCTACACCTTC
J: TRBJ1-3; D: TRBD1; length: 14; V: TRBV11-2; size: few; CDR3: CASSSPGQGNTIYF; DNA: TGTGCCAGCAGCTCACCGGGACAGGGAAACACCATATATTTT
J: TRBJ2-1; D: -; length: 14; V: TRBV10-1; size: -; CDR3: CASSSQGISNEQFF; DNA: TGCGCCAGCAGTTCTCAGGGTATTTCCAATGAGCAGTTCTTC
J: TRBJ2-5; D: TRBD2; length: 15; V: TRBV5-4; size: -; CDR3: CASSLLAGQGETQYF; DNA: TGTGCCAGCAGCCTACTAGCGGGCCAAGGAGAGACCCAGTACTTC
J: TRBJ1-6; D: -; length: 14; V: TRBV4-3; size: many; CDR3: CASKGDRFESPLHF; DNA: TGCGCCAGCAAGGGAGACAGGTTTGAATCACCCCTCCACTTT
J: TRBJ1-6; D: -; length: 13; V: TRBV7-3; size: -; CDR3: CASSVGGSSALHF; DNA: TGTGCCAGCAGCGTGGGGGGCAGTTCTGCCCTCCACTTT
J: TRBJ1-2; D: -; length: 14; V: TRBV3-1; size: few; CDR3: CASSLRETVDGYTF; DNA: TGTGCCAGCAGCCTCCGTGAGACAGTGGATGGCTACACCTTC
J: TRBJ1-4; D: TRBD1; length: 16; V: TRBV12-3/TRBV12-4; size: -; CDR3: CASSGSSRGPNEKLYF; DNA: TGTGCCAGCAGCGGCTCCTCCAGGGGGCCTAATGAAAAACTGTATTTT
J: TRBJ1-6; D: -; length: 15; V: TRBV7-2; size: many; CDR3: CASSLAPGSYSPLHF; DNA: TGTGCCAGCAGCTTAGCGCCAGGCAGCTACTCACCCCTCCACTTT
J: TRBJ1-6; D: -; length: 15; V: TRBV18; size: few; CDR3: CASSLASLGVSPLHF; DNA: TGTGCCAGCTCCCTGGCTTCGTTGGGGGTTTCACCCCTCCACTTT
J: TRBJ2-7; D: TRBD1; length: 13; V: TRBV7-8; size: many; CDR3: CASSIRQGQEQYF; DNA: TGTGCCAGCAGCATCAGACAGGGGCAAGAGCAGTACTTC
J: TRBJ2-3; D: -; length: 14; V: TRBV6-5; size: many; CDR3: CASSYEGTTDTQYF; DNA: TGTGCCAGCAGTTACGAGGGGACCACAGATACGCAGTATTTT
J: TRBJ1-6; D: TRBD1; length: 19; V: TRBV7-2; size: few; CDR3: CASSSTGVRGWAYNSPLHF; DNA: TGTGCCAGCAGCTCGACAGGGGTCAGAGGCTGGGCCTATAATTCACCCCTCCACTTT
J: TRBJ2-7; D: -; length: 15; V: TRBV4-3; size: many; CDR3: CASSQDNRQVYEQYF; DNA: TGCGCCAGCAGCCAAGACAATCGTCAGGTCTACGAGCAGTACTTC
J: TRBJ2-3; D: TRBD2; length: 19; V: TRBV4-3; size: -; CDR3: CASSQDPPFLAGGTDTQYF; DNA: TGCGCCAGCAGCCAAGATCCCCCCTTTCTAGCGGGGGGCACAGATACGCAGTATTTT